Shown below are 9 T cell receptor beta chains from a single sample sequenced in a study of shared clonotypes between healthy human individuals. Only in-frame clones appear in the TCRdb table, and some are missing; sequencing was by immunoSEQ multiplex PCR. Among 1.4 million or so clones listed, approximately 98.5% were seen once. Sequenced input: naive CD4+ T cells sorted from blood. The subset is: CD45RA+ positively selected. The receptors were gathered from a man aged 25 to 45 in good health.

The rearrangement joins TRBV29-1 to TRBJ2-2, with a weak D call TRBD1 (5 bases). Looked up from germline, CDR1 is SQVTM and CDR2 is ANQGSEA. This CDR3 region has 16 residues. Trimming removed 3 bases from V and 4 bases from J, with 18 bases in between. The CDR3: CSVDGGRQGPTGELFF. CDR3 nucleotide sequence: TGCAGCGTTGATGGCGGCCGGCAGGGTCCCACCGGGGAGCTGTTTTTT.

The CDR3 DNA reads as TGTGCCAGCAGCTTCCGGGACGGATCCTACGAGCAGTACTTC. Translation: CASSFRDGSYEQYF. V gene TRBV5-4 combines with J gene TRBJ2-7, with D possibly called TRBD1 or TRBD2 (5 bases each). Germline lookup yields CDR1 SGHNT and CDR2 YYREEE (reference sequence). V shed 2 bases and J shed 1 base, with 10 bases lying between them. This CDR3 spans 14 amino acids.

In DNA, the CDR3 is TGTGCCAGCAGTCCCCAGGGAGAGCAGCCCCAGCATTTT. This sequence encodes CASSPQGEQPQHF. The chain is built from TRBV28 and TRBJ1-5, with D maybe TRBD1 (5 bases). The CDR3 is made up of 13 amino acids. V lost 5 bases, J lost 7 bases, and 12 bases lay in between. The germline V gene has CDR1 MDHEN and CDR2 SYDVKM.

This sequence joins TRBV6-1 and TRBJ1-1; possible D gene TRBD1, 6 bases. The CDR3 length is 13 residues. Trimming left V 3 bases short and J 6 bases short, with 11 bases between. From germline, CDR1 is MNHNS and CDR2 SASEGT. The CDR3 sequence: CASSDPGAAEAFF. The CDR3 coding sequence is TGTGCCAGCAGTGACCCAGGGGCGGCTGAAGCTTTCTTT.

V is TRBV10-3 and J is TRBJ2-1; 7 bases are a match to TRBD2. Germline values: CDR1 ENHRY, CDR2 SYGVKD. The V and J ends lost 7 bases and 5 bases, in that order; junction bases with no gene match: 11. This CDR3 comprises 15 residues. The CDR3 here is CAIMRQSLADNEQFF. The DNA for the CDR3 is TGTGCCATCATGCGACAGTCCCTAGCGGACAATGAGCAGTTCTTC.

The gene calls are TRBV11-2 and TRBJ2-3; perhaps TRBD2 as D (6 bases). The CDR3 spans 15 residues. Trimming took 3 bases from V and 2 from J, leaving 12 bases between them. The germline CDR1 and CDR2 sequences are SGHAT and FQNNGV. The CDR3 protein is CASSFGTRSTDTQYF. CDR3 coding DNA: TGTGCCAGCAGCTTCGGGACTCGTTCCACAGATACGCAGTATTTT.

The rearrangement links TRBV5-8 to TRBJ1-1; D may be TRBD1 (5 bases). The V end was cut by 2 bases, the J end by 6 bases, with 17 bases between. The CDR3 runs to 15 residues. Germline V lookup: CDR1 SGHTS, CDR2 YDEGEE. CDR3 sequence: CASSFSGAREPEAFF. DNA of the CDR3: TGTGCCAGCAGCTTCTCCGGGGCAAGAGAGCCTGAAGCTTTCTTT.

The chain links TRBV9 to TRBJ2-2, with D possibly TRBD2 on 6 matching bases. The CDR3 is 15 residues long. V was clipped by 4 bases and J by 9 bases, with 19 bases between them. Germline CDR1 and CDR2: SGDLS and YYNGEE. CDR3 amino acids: CASSQTLGGERELFF. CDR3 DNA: TGTGCCAGCAGCCAGACCTTGGGGGGTGAGAGGGAGCTGTTTTTT.

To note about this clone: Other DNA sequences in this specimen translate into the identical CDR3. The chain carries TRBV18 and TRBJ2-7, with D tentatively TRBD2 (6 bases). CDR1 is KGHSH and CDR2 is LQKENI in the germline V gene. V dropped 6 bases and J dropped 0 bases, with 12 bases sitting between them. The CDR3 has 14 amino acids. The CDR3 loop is CASSLRDSSYEQYF. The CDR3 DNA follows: TGTGCCAGCTCCCTCCGGGACTCCTCCTACGAGCAGTACTTC.